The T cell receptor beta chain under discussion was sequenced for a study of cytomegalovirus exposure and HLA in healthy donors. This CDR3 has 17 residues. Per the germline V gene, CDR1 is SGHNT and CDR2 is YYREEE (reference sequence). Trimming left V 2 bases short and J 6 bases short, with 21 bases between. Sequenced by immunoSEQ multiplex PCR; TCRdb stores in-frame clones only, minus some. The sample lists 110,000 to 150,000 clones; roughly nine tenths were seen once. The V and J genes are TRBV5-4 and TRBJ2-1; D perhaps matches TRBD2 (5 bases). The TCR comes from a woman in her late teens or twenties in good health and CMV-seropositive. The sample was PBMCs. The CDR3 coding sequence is TGTGCCAGCAGCTTAGGTGGGAAGTCCCGGGGTGGCAATGAGCAGTTCTTC. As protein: CASSLGGKSRGGNEQFF.